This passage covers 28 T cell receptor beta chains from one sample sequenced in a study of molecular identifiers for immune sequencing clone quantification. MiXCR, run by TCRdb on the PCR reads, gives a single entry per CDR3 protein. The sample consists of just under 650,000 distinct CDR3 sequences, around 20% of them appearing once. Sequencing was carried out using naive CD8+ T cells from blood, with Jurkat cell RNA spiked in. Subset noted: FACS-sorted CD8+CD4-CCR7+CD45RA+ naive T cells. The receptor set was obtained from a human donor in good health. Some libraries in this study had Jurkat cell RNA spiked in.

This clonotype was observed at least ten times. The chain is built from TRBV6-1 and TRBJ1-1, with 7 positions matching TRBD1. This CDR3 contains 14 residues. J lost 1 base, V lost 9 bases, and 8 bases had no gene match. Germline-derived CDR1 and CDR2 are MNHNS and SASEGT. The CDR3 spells CARKQGPPNTEAFF. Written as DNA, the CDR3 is TGTGCCAGAAAACAGGGGCCCCCGAACACTGAAGCTTTCTTT.

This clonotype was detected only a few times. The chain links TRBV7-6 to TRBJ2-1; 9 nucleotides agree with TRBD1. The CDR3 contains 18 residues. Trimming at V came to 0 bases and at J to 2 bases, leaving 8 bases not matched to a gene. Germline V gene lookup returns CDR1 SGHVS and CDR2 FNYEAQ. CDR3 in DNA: TGTGCCAGCAGCTTAGCCGGCGGGACAGGGAGAACCTACAATGAGCAGTTCTTC. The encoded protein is CASSLAGGTGRTYNEQFF. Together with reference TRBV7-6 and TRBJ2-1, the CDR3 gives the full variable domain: GAGVSQSPRYKVTKRGQDVALRCDPISGHVSLYWYRQALGQGPEFLTYFNYEAQQDKSGLPNDRFSAERPEGSISTLTIQRTEQRDSAMYRCASSLAGGTGRTYNEQFFGPGTRLTVL.

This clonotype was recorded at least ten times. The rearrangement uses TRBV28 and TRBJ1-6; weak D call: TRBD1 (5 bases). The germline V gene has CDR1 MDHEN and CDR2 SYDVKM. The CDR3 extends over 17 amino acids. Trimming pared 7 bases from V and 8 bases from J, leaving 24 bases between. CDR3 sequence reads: CASTLSGGPGPHSPLHF. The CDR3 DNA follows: TGTGCCAGCACCTTAAGTGGGGGTCCAGGGCCCCATTCACCCCTCCACTTT. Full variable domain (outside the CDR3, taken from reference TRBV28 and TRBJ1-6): DVKVTQSSRYLVKRTGEKVFLECVQDMDHENMFWYRQDPGLGLRLIYFSYDVKMKEKGDIPEGYSVSREKKERFSLILESASTNQTSMYLCASTLSGGPGPHSPLHFGNGTRLTVT.

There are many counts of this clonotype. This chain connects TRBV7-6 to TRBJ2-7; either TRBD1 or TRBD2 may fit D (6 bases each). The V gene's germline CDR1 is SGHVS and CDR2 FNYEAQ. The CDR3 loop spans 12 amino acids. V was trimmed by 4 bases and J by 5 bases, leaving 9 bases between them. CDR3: CASSSGAHEQYF. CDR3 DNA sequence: TGTGCCAGCAGCTCGGGGGCCCACGAGCAGTACTTC.

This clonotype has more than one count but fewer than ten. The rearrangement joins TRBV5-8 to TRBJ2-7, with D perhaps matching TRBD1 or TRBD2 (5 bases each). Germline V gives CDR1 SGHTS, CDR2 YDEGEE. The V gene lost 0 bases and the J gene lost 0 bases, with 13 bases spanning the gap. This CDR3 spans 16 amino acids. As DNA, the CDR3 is TGTGCCAGCAGCTTGGGTCCTCCCGGGGCCTCCTACGAGCAGTACTTC. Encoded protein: CASSLGPPGASYEQYF.

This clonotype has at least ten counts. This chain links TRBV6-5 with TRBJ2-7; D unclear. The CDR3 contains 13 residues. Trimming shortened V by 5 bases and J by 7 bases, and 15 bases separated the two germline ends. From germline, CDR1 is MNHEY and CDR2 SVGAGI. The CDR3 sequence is CASSGYTTGEQYF. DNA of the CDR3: TGTGCCAGCAGTGGTTACACCACTGGGGAGCAGTACTTC.

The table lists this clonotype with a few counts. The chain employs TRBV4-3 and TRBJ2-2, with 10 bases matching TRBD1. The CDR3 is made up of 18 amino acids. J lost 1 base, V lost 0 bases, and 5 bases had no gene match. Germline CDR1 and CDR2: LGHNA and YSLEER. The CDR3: CASSQDGRDRGNTGELFF. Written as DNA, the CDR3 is TGCGCCAGCAGCCAAGATGGGCGGGACAGGGGGAACACCGGGGAGCTGTTTTTT.

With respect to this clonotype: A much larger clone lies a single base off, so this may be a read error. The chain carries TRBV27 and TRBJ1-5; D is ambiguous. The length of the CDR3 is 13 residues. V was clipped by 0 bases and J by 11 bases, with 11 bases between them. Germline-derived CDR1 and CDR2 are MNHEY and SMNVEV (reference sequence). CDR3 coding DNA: TGTGCCAGCAGTTTATCGACGGTAGGGTCCCAGCATTTT. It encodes CASSLSTVGSQHF.

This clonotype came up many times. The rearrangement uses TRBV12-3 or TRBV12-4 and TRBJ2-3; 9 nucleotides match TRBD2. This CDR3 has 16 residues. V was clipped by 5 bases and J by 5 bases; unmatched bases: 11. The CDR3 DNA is TGTGCCAGCAGTACTTCCTGGGCGGGGGGGATAGATACGCAGTATTTT. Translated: CASSTSWAGGIDTQYF.

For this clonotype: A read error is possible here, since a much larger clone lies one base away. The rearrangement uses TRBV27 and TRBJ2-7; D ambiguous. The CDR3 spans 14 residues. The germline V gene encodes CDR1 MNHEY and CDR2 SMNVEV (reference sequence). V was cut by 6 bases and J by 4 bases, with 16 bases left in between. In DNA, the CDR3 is TGTGCCAGCAGCCGCAGAGCTAGGTCTTACGAGCAGTACTTC. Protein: CASSRRARSYEQYF.

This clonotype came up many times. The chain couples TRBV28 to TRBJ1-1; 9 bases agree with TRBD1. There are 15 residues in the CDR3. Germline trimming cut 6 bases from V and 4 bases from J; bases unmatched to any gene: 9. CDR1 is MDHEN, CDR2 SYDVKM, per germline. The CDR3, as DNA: TGTGCCAGCAGCCCTCCACAGGGGGCCGGCACTGAAGCTTTCTTT. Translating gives CASSPPQGAGTEAFF.

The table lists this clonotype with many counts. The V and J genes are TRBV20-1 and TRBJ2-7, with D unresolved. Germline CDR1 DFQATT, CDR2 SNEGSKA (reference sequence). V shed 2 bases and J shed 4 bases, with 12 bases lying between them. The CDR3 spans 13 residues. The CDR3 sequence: CSARILSRYEQYF. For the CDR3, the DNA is TGCAGTGCTAGAATCCTTTCGAGGTACGAGCAGTACTTC.

CDR3 sequence reads: CASSMGGSSYEQYF. In nucleotides, the CDR3 is TGTGCCAGTAGTATGGGGGGCAGCTCCTACGAGCAGTACTTC. The chain recombines TRBV19 with TRBJ2-7; either TRBD1 or TRBD2 may supply D (6 bases each). The CDR3 is made up of 14 amino acids. Germline values: CDR1 LNHDA, CDR2 SQIVND (reference sequence). Trimming took 3 bases from V and 0 from J, leaving 9 bases between them.

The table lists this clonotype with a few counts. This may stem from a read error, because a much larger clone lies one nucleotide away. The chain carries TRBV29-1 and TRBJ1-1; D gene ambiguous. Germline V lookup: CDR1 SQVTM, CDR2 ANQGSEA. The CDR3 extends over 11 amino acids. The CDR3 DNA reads TGCGGGGTGGCGGTGAACACTGAAGCTTTCTTT. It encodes CGVAVNTEAFF.

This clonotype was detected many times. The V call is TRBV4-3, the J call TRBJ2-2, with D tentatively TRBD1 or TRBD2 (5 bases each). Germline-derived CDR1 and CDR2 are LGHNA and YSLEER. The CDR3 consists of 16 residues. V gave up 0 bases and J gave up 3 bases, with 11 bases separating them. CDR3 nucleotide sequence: TGCGCCAGCAGCCAAGATGGGGCGGGTGACACCGGGGAGCTGTTTTTT. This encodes CASSQDGAGDTGELFF.

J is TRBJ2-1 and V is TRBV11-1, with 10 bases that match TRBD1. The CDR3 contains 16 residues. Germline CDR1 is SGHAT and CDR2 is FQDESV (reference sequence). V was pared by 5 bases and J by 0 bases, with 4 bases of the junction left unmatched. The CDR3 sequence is CASSRGQGISYNEQFF. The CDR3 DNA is TGTGCCAGCAGCAGGGGACAGGGGATCTCCTACAATGAGCAGTTCTTC.

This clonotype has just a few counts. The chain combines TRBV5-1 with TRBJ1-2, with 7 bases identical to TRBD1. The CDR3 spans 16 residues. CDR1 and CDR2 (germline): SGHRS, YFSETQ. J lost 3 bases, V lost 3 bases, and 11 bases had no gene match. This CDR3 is CASSSGPEQGYYGYTF. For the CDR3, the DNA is TGCGCCAGCAGCTCCGGCCCCGAACAGGGGTACTATGGCTACACCTTC.

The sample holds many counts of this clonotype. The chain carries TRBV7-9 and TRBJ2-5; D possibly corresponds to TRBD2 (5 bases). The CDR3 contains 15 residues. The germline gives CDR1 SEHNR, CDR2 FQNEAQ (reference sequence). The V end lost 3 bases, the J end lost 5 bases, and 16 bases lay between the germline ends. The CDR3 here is CASSFLVSTGETQYF. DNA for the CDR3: TGTGCCAGCAGCTTTTTGGTCTCCACGGGGGAGACCCAGTACTTC.

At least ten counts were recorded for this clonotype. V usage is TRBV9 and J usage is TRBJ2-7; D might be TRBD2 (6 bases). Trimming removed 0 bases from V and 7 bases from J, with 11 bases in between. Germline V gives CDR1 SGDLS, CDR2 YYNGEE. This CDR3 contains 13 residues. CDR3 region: CASSVVEGSEQYF. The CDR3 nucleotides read TGTGCCAGCAGCGTAGTGGAGGGATCTGAGCAGTACTTC.

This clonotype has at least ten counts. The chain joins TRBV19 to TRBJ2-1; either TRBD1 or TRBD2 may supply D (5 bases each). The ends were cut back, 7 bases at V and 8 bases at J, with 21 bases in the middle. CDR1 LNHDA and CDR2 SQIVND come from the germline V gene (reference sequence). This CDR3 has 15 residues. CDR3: CASNPLGVGVDEQFF. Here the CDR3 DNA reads TGTGCCAGTAATCCCTTGGGGGTCGGGGTCGATGAGCAGTTCTTC.

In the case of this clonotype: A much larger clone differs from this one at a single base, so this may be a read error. This CDR3 reads CASSPTSRRGSEQYF. In DNA, the CDR3 is TGCGCCAGCAGCCCGACTAGCAGGAGGGGATCCGAGCAGTACTTC. The rearrangement links TRBV4-3 to TRBJ2-7, with 7 bases lining up with TRBD2. Germline CDR1 and CDR2: LGHNA and YSLEER. V gave up 4 bases and J gave up 6 bases; unmatched junction bases: 12. The CDR3 extends over 15 amino acids.

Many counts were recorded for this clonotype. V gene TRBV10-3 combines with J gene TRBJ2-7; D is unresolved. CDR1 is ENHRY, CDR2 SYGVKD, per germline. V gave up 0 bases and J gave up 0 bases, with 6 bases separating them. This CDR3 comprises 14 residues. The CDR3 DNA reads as TGTGCCATCAGTGAGTCGGTGAACTCCTACGAGCAGTACTTC. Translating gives CAISESVNSYEQYF.

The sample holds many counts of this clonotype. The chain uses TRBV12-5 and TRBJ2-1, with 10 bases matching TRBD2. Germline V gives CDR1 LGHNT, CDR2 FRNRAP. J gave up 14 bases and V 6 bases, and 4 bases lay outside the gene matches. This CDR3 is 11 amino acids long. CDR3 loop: CASGEGLAKFF. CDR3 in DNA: TGTGCTAGTGGAGAGGGACTAGCGAAGTTCTTC.

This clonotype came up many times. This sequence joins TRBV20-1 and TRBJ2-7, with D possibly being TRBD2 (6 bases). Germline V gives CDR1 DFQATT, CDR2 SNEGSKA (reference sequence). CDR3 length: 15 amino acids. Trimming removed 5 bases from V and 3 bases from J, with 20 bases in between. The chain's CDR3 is CSAPSGAGDFYEQYF. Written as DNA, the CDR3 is TGCAGTGCTCCCTCGGGAGCGGGTGATTTCTACGAGCAGTACTTC.

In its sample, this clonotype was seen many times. The CDR3 reads CASSEALLAESDTQYF. CDR3 DNA: TGTGCCAGCAGTGAAGCGCTTCTGGCGGAATCAGATACGCAGTATTTT. This chain connects TRBV2 to TRBJ2-3; D gene uncertain. CDR1 is SNHLY, CDR2 FYNNEI, per germline. The V and J ends lost 0 bases and 4 bases respectively, with 14 bases between them. This CDR3 has 16 amino acids.

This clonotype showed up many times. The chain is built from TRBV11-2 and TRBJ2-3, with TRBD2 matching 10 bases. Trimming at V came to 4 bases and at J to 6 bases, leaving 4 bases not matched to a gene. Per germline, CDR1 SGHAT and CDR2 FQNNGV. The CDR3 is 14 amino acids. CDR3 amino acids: CASSSSGGPDTQYF. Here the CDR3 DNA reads TGTGCCAGCAGCTCTAGCGGGGGACCGGATACGCAGTATTTT. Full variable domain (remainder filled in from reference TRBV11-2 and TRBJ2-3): EAGVAQSPRYKIIEKRQSVAFWCNPISGHATLYWYQQILGQGPKLLIQFQNNGVVDDSQLPKDRFSAERLKGVDSTLKIQPAKLEDSAVYLCASSSSGGPDTQYFGPGTRLTVL.

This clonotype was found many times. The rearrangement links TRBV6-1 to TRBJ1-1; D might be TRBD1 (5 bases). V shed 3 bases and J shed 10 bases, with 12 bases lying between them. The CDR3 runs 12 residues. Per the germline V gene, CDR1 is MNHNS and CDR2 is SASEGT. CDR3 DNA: TGTGCCAGCAGTGAGGGACCGGTTGGAGCTTTCTTT. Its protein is CASSEGPVGAFF.

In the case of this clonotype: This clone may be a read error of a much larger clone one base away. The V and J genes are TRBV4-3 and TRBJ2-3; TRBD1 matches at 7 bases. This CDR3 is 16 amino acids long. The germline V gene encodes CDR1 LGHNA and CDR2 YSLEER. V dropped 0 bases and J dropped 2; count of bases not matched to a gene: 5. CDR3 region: CASSQEGGMDTDTQYF. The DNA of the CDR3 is TGCGCCAGCAGCCAAGAAGGGGGCATGGACACAGATACGCAGTATTTT.